This entry lists 21 T cell receptor beta chains sequenced from one sample in a study of blood T cell repertoires in COVID-19. The method was immunoSEQ multiplex PCR; TCRdb's version includes in-frame clones alone and lacks a portion of them. The data show around 260,000 clones, roughly 90% seen once. The source material was peripheral blood. These receptors were taken from a woman aged 30 to 39 with COVID-19, enrolled during active disease.

The V and J genes are TRBV16 and TRBJ1-1, with D uncertain. Germline V gene lookup returns CDR1 KGHSY and CDR2 FQNENV. V was clipped by 0 bases and J by 2 bases, with 10 bases between them. The CDR3 length is 15 residues. This CDR3 is CASSQSARLNTEAFF. The CDR3 nucleotides read TGTGCCAGCAGCCAATCGGCCAGGCTCAACACTGAAGCTTTCTTT.

This chain links TRBV30 with TRBJ1-2; perhaps TRBD1 as D (6 bases). CDR3 size: 13 residues. Trimming stripped 2 bases from V and 8 bases from J, with 15 bases between. CDR1 is GTSNPN and CDR2 is SVGIG in the germline V gene (reference sequence). As DNA, the CDR3 is TGTGCCTGGAGTACATCAGGGGCTGGGGGCTACACCTTC. It yields the protein CAWSTSGAGGYTF.

CDR3 sequence: CASRLEEATRDNSPLHF. The CDR3 DNA reads as TGTGCAAGTCGCTTAGAAGAGGCGACGCGGGATAATTCACCCCTCCACTTT. The chain carries TRBV12-2 and TRBJ1-6. TRBV12-2 is designated a pseudogene. CDR3 length: 17 amino acids.

This rearrangement joins TRBV28 to TRBJ1-1; D is ambiguous. The V end was cut by 7 bases, the J end by 3 bases, with 12 bases between. The germline V gene has CDR1 MDHEN and CDR2 SYDVKM. This CDR3 has 13 residues. The DNA of the CDR3 is TGTGCCAGCACCCTGAGGCCAGACACTGAAGCTTTCTTT. It yields the protein CASTLRPDTEAFF.

This chain connects TRBV25-1 to TRBJ2-2; 11 bases map to TRBD1. Per the germline V gene, CDR1 is MGHDK and CDR2 is SYGVNS. The CDR3 contains 16 residues. J lost 6 bases, V lost 4 bases, and 7 bases had no gene match. CDR3 in DNA: TGTGCCAGCAGTGTACACGGGACAGGGGGGGCCGGGGAGCTGTTTTTT. This encodes CASSVHGTGGAGELFF.

This clone has just one count. The chain uses TRBV7-8 and TRBJ2-1; TRBD2 agrees at 8 bases. The germline CDR1 and CDR2 sequences are SGHVS and FQNEAQ. With 5 bases clipped from V and 8 bases from J, the junction kept 11 bases outside the gene matches. This CDR3 has 15 amino acids. CDR3 bases: TGTGCCAGCAGCGACCTGGACGGGGGGGACGATGAGCAGTTCTTC. Translation: CASSDLDGGDDEQFF. Filled out from reference TRBV7-8 and TRBJ2-1, the complete variable domain reads GAGVSQSPRYKVAKRGQDVALRCDPISGHVSLFWYQQALGQGPEFLTYFQNEAQLDKSGLPSDRFFAERPEGSVSTLKIQRTQQEDSAVYLCASSDLDGGDDEQFFGPGTRLTVL.

The chain combines TRBV29-1 with TRBJ1-2; no clear D gene. Trimming stripped 0 bases from V and 8 bases from J, with 13 bases between. The CDR3 length is 13 residues. Germline V gives CDR1 SQVTM, CDR2 ANQGSEA. CDR3 sequence: CSVEEVRPGGYTF. In nucleotides, the CDR3 is TGCAGCGTTGAAGAGGTCAGGCCAGGAGGCTACACCTTC.

J is TRBJ1-4 and V is TRBV19; D unclear. The length of the CDR3 is 11 residues. The V gene lost 6 bases and the J gene lost 5 bases, with 4 bases spanning the gap. In germline, CDR1 is LNHDA, CDR2 SQIVND (reference sequence). The CDR3 loop reads CASRLNEKLFF. The CDR3 coding sequence is TGTGCCAGTAGACTCAATGAAAAACTGTTTTTT.

The rearrangement uses TRBV7-3 and TRBJ1-2, with TRBD1 identical over 9 bases. CDR1 and CDR2 from the germline V gene are SGHTA and FQGTGA. J gave up 7 bases and V 4 bases, and 4 bases lay outside the gene matches. This CDR3 has 13 residues. This CDR3 is CASSSTGGAGYTF. CDR3 bases: TGTGCCAGCAGCTCGACAGGGGGAGCTGGCTACACCTTC.

In DNA, the CDR3 is TGCGCCAGCTCGAATCGGGGTCAGAACACTGAAGCTTTCTTT. Protein product: CASSNRGQNTEAFF. The V call is TRBV5-1, the J call TRBJ1-1, with D hard to call. The CDR3 has 14 amino acids. Germline values: CDR1 SGHRS, CDR2 YFSETQ. Trimming stripped 7 bases from V and 1 base from J, with 14 bases between.

This clone showed up just once. The CDR3: CSANSGTEAKLFF. The CDR3 coding sequence is TGCAGCGCTAATTCCGGGACAGAGGCAAAACTGTTTTTT. The chain combines TRBV29-1 with TRBJ1-4; 7 bases agree with TRBD1. CDR3 length equals 13 residues. J was trimmed by 10 bases and V by 7 bases; bases with no gene match: 12. CDR1 SQVTM and CDR2 ANQGSEA come from the germline V gene.

The rearrangement joins TRBV9 to TRBJ2-3; perhaps TRBD2 as D (5 bases). Per germline, CDR1 SGDLS and CDR2 YYNGEE. Trimming cost V 0 bases and J 4 bases, with 15 bases left between them. This CDR3 comprises 16 residues. CDR3 loop: CASSVGGGWSADTQYF. CDR3 nucleotides: TGTGCCAGCAGCGTAGGAGGCGGGTGGAGTGCAGATACGCAGTATTTT.

V is TRBV11-1 and J is TRBJ1-6, with 7 bases aligning to TRBD1. From germline, CDR1 is SGHAT and CDR2 FQDESV (reference sequence). The V and J ends lost 3 bases and 10 bases, in that order; junction bases with no gene match: 6. The CDR3 loop spans 14 amino acids. The CDR3 DNA sequence: TGTGCCAGCAGCTTGCGACAGGGTTACTCACCCCTCCACTTT. It is translated as CASSLRQGYSPLHF.

CDR3 sequence: CSVATGENEKLFF. CDR3 sequence (DNA): TGCAGCGTAGCGACAGGCGAGAATGAAAAACTGTTTTTT. The chain carries TRBV29-1 and TRBJ1-4, with D possibly TRBD1 on 6 matching bases. This CDR3 is 13 amino acids long. Between the trimmed V and J ends, which lost 6 bases and 5 bases, there was a span of 13 bases. Germline V gives CDR1 SQVTM, CDR2 ANQGSEA. Full variable domain (rest looked up from reference TRBV29-1 and TRBJ1-4): SAVISQKPSRDICQRGTSLTIQCQVDSQVTMMFWYRQQPGQSLTLIATANQGSEATYESGFVIDKFPISRPNLTFSTLTVSNMSPEDSSIYLCSVATGENEKLFFGSGTQLSVL.

V usage is TRBV7-9 and J usage is TRBJ1-2; D may be TRBD1 (5 bases). The V end was cut by 2 bases, the J end by 4 bases, with 17 bases between. CDR3 length: 16 residues. Germline assignment: CDR1 SEHNR and CDR2 FQNEAQ (reference sequence). CDR3 sequence: CASSLNTGEGTYGYTF. The CDR3 DNA is TGTGCCAGCAGCTTAAATACGGGAGAAGGGACCTATGGCTACACCTTC.

This chain joins TRBV27 and TRBJ2-1, with 7 bases aligning to TRBD1. After removal of 3 bases from V and 2 bases from J, the junction contained 10 bases not matched to a gene. There are 17 residues in the CDR3. Germline-derived CDR1 and CDR2 are MNHEY and SMNVEV (reference sequence). The CDR3 here is CASSFEQTGNPYNEQFF. The CDR3 coding sequence is TGTGCCAGCAGTTTCGAACAGACAGGGAATCCCTACAATGAGCAGTTCTTC.

This rearrangement joins TRBV18 to TRBJ1-5; D is possibly TRBD1 (6 bases). This CDR3 comprises 15 residues. Trimming cost V 2 bases and J 6 bases, with 14 bases left between them. Germline lookup yields CDR1 KGHSH and CDR2 LQKENI. In DNA, the CDR3 is TGTGCCAGCTCACCAAACACACAGGGAATTCAGCCCCAGCATTTT. Protein product: CASSPNTQGIQPQHF.

This chain links TRBV6-6 with TRBJ2-7, with a weak D call TRBD1 (5 bases). The CDR3 loop spans 14 amino acids. The germline V and J ends were trimmed by 7 bases and 0 bases, with 13 bases remaining between them. Germline loops: CDR1 MNHNY, CDR2 SVGAGI (reference sequence). CDR3 nucleotides: TGTGCCAGCACCTTCCAGGGCGGCTCCTACGAGCAGTACTTC. It is translated as CASTFQGGSYEQYF.

The chain couples TRBV4-1 to TRBJ2-3; D possibly corresponds to TRBD2 (6 bases). Trimming shortened V by 1 base and J by 3 bases, and 11 bases separated the two germline ends. CDR1 and CDR2 from the germline V gene are MGHRA and YSYEKL. This CDR3 has 15 amino acids. The DNA for the CDR3 is TGCGCCAGCAGCCAAGCGACTAGTTGGACAGATACGCAGTATTTT. It encodes CASSQATSWTDTQYF.

The rearrangement joins TRBV30 to TRBJ2-7, with TRBD2 as a possible D gene (6 bases). V dropped 2 bases and J dropped 0 bases, with 14 bases sitting between them. Looked up from germline, CDR1 is GTSNPN and CDR2 is SVGIG (reference sequence). The length of the CDR3 is 15 residues. As DNA, the CDR3 is TGTGCCTGGAGTACCCCTAGCGTAAGCTCCTACGAGCAGTACTTC. Amino acids: CAWSTPSVSSYEQYF.

This clone was seen once. This chain uses TRBV7-9 with TRBJ1-2; 8 bases match TRBD1. The germline CDR1 and CDR2 sequences are SEHNR and FQNEAQ (reference sequence). The CDR3 length is 13 residues. The trim removed 6 bases at V and 6 bases at J, leaving 6 bases unmatched. The CDR3 protein is CASSLDRDHGYTF. The DNA of the CDR3 is TGTGCCAGCAGTCTGGACAGGGACCATGGCTACACCTTC.